The 32 T cell receptor beta chains reported below all come from one sample, sequenced in a study of beta chain features in type 1 diabetes. The sequenced template was cDNA made from the entire isolated RNA. TCRdb's table, derived via immunoSEQ multiplex PCR, lists solely in-frame clones and lacks some. Of 450,000 to 600,000 clones listed, about 30% were seen once; the top ten hold around 0.065%. Sequenced input: naive CD4+ T cells from blood. The receptor set was obtained from a man aged 18 to 30 in good health.

The CDR3 loop is CASSLEGRSTDTQYF. CDR3 DNA sequence: TGTGCCAGCAGCTTAGAGGGGAGAAGCACAGATACGCAGTATTTT. The chain recombines TRBV11-2 with TRBJ2-3; possibly TRBD2 for D (5 bases). The CDR3 runs to 15 residues. The germline V and J ends were trimmed by 0 bases and 0 bases, with 7 bases remaining between them. In germline, CDR1 is SGHAT, CDR2 FQNNGV.

The CDR3 loop is CASSEQGVTNEKLFF. The CDR3 DNA reads as TGTGCCAGCAGTGAACAAGGGGTAACTAATGAAAAACTGTTTTTT. The chain joins TRBV2 to TRBJ1-4, with TRBD1 as a possible D gene (5 bases). Germline V CDR1 and CDR2: SNHLY, FYNNEI. This CDR3 contains 15 residues. V was pared by 2 bases and J by 1 base, with 8 bases between.

This clone was found a few times. Other DNA sequences in this sample translate to the same CDR3. The V and J genes are TRBV6-6 and TRBJ1-4; D gene uncertain. Trimming stripped 0 bases from V and 7 bases from J, with 3 bases between. The V gene's germline CDR1 is MNHNY and CDR2 SVGAGI (reference sequence). The CDR3 totals 12 residues. As DNA, the CDR3 is TGTGCCAGCAGTTACTCAAGTGAAAAACTGTTTTTT. Translation: CASSYSSEKLFF.

V gene TRBV29-1 combines with J gene TRBJ2-5; D gene unclear. CDR1 SQVTM and CDR2 ANQGSEA come from the germline V gene. V shed 6 bases and J shed 1 base, with 9 bases lying between them. CDR3 length: 12 amino acids. CDR3 sequence (DNA): TGCAGCGTGCTTAGTGCCCAAGAGACCCAGTACTTC. Protein: CSVLSAQETQYF. The complete variable domain, with remaining parts taken from reference TRBV29-1 and TRBJ2-5, reads SAVISQKPSRDICQRGTSLTIQCQVDSQVTMMFWYRQQPGQSLTLIATANQGSEATYESGFVIDKFPISRPNLTFSTLTVSNMSPEDSSIYLCSVLSAQETQYFGPGTRLLVL.

In regard to this clone: The same CDR3 also results from other DNA sequences found in this sample. V gene TRBV7-9 combines with J gene TRBJ2-5; D is undetermined. Germline CDR1 SEHNR, CDR2 FQNEAQ (reference sequence). There are 11 residues in the CDR3. Trimming removed 4 bases from V and 5 bases from J, with 5 bases in between. The DNA of the CDR3 is TGTGCCAGCAGCTCCGCGGAGACCCAGTACTTC. Its protein product is CASSSAETQYF. Drawing the rest from reference TRBV7-9 and TRBJ2-5, the complete variable domain is DTGVSQNPRHKITKRGQNVTFRCDPISEHNRLYWYRQTLGQGPEFLTYFQNEAQLEKSRLLSDRFSAERPKGSFSTLEIQRTEQGDSAMYLCASSSAETQYFGPGTRLLVL.

The J gene is TRBJ2-3, the V gene TRBV7-9; TRBD2 agrees at 7 bases. The germline CDR1 and CDR2 sequences are SEHNR and FQNEAQ (reference sequence). V lost 2 bases, J lost 1 base, and 3 bases stayed unmatched. The CDR3 is 15 amino acids. The CDR3 bases are TGTGCCAGCAGCTTACCGGGAGGACGCACAGATACGCAGTATTTT. Translated: CASSLPGGRTDTQYF.

There are a few counts of this clone. The CDR3 loop is CASSQATGTNTGELFF. CDR3 coding DNA: TGCGCCAGCAGCCAAGCTACAGGGACAAACACCGGGGAGCTGTTTTTT. The gene calls are TRBV4-3 and TRBJ2-2, with a weak D call TRBD1 (6 bases). V shed 1 base and J shed 2 bases, with 11 bases lying between them. This CDR3 is 16 amino acids long. Germline CDR1 is LGHNA and CDR2 is YSLEER.

This clone was counted between two and nine times. The rearrangement links TRBV2 to TRBJ2-5; either TRBD1 or TRBD2 may supply D (5 bases each). CDR1 and CDR2 from the germline V gene are SNHLY and FYNNEI. The V and J ends lost 8 bases and 0 bases respectively, with 10 bases between them. The CDR3 length is 13 residues. CDR3 in DNA: TGTGCCAGCCCAGGGACGTACCAAGAGACCCAGTACTTC. As protein: CASPGTYQETQYF.

The sample holds one count of this clone. The CDR3 is CATSRELVANTGELFF. CDR3 DNA: TGTGCCACCAGCAGAGAGTTGGTCGCGAACACCGGGGAGCTGTTTTTT. The V and J genes are TRBV15 and TRBJ2-2; D is ambiguous. The V end was cut by 0 bases, the J end by 0 bases, with 8 bases between. CDR1 and CDR2 from the germline V gene are LNHNV and YYDKDF (reference sequence). The CDR3 covers 16 residues.

This clone appeared a few times. The J gene is TRBJ2-7, the V gene TRBV5-4; D gene unclear. CDR3 length equals 13 residues. V lost 4 bases to trimming and J lost 7 bases, with 15 bases between them. Germline CDR1 SGHNT, CDR2 YYREEE (reference sequence). The CDR3 here is CASSPAASREQYF. The CDR3 DNA reads TGTGCCAGCAGCCCTGCGGCGAGCCGGGAGCAGTACTTC. The whole variable domain, remainder taken from reference TRBV5-4 and TRBJ2-7, is ETGVTQSPTHLIKTRGQQVTLRCSSQSGHNTVSWYQQALGQGPQFIFQYYREEENGRGNFPPRFSGLQFPNYSSELNVNALELDDSALYLCASSPAASREQYFGPGTRLTVT.

The chain combines TRBV19 with TRBJ1-2, with unresolved D. The CDR3 loop spans 13 amino acids. Germline V gene data show CDR1 as LNHDA and CDR2 as SQIVND (reference sequence). The V end was cut by 4 bases, the J end by 4 bases, with 10 bases between. The CDR3 coding sequence is TGTGCCAGTAGTAATACGGGAATCTATGGCTACACCTTC. This encodes CASSNTGIYGYTF.

The chain couples TRBV7-2 to TRBJ2-3, with D tentatively TRBD2 (5 bases). The CDR3 spans 17 residues. The germline CDR1 and CDR2 sequences are SGHTA and FQGNSA. Trimming removed 1 base from V and 0 bases from J, with 14 bases in between. CDR3 in DNA: TGTGCCAGCAGCTTAGGAAGCGGCCAGCTTAGCACAGATACGCAGTATTTT. Its translation: CASSLGSGQLSTDTQYF.

This chain connects TRBV30 to TRBJ2-1, with unresolved D. The CDR3 covers 10 residues. The germline V gene encodes CDR1 GTSNPN and CDR2 SVGIG (reference sequence). Deletions cut 1 base from V and 6 bases from J, with 1 base between. CDR3 loop: CAWSANEQFF. The CDR3, as DNA: TGTGCCTGGAGTGCCAATGAGCAGTTCTTC.

This sequence joins TRBV5-1 and TRBJ2-1; D is perhaps TRBD2 (6 bases). V was clipped by 9 bases and J by 1 base, with 17 bases between them. There are 15 residues in the CDR3. Per the germline V gene, CDR1 is SGHRS and CDR2 is YFSETQ. CDR3 nucleotide sequence: TGCGCCACCACGCGAGGTGGGGGGTCCTACAATGAGCAGTTCTTC. Protein sequence: CATTRGGGSYNEQFF.

A few counts support this clone. This chain uses TRBV6-5 with TRBJ2-7, with D maybe TRBD1 (6 bases). The CDR3 is 15 amino acids. V was cut by 5 bases and J by 12 bases, with 26 bases left in between. Germline V CDR1 and CDR2: MNHEY, SVGAGI. The DNA for the CDR3 is TGTGCCAGCAGTCCTAGGCCCGGTGCAGGGGCGAGGGGGTACTTC. This sequence encodes CASSPRPGAGARGYF.

The chain employs TRBV9 and TRBJ2-7; TRBD2 matches at 9 bases. CDR1 and CDR2 (germline): SGDLS, YYNGEE. V gave up 3 bases and J gave up 4 bases; unmatched junction bases: 5. The CDR3 is 14 residues long. The CDR3 region has the DNA TGTGCCAGCAGCGCCGACACTAGCGGGTACGAGCAGTACTTC. Its protein is CASSADTSGYEQYF.

V and J are TRBV6-9 and TRBJ2-1, with a tentative D call TRBD2 (6 bases). This CDR3 contains 14 residues. V lost 10 bases, J lost 4 bases, and 17 bases lay in between. The germline V gene has CDR1 MNHGY and CDR2 SVAAGI. The CDR3 DNA reads as TGTGCCATCCGGGAGCGGACTGGTTACAATGAGCAGTTCTTC. Amino acids: CAIRERTGYNEQFF.

This clone was counted a few times. The V call is TRBV27, the J call TRBJ2-1; possibly TRBD1 or TRBD2 for D (5 bases each). The V end lost 5 bases, the J end lost 0 bases, and 14 bases lay between the germline ends. Germline assignment: CDR1 MNHEY and CDR2 SMNVEV (reference sequence). This CDR3 contains 16 residues. CDR3 coding DNA: TGTGCCAGCAGTCGTCCTTTGGGACGCTCCTACAATGAGCAGTTCTTC. The encoded protein is CASSRPLGRSYNEQFF.

The rearrangement joins TRBV30 to TRBJ2-7; no definite D call. The CDR3 extends over 11 amino acids. In germline, CDR1 is GTSNPN, CDR2 SVGIG (reference sequence). V was trimmed by 7 bases and J by 3 bases, leaving 10 bases between them. The CDR3 nucleotides read TGTGCCTCCGGCCGGGTCTACGAGCAGTACTTC. Amino acids: CASGRVYEQYF.

This chain links TRBV5-1 with TRBJ1-3; D is undetermined. V lost 7 bases and J 3 bases, leaving 11 bases between the germline ends. The CDR3 is 13 amino acids. The germline CDR1 and CDR2 sequences are SGHRS and YFSETQ. CDR3 DNA: TGCGCCAGCTCGGGTTCATTTGGAAACACCATATATTTT. Translating gives CASSGSFGNTIYF.

The chain has TRBV25-1 and TRBJ1-4; D call uncertain. Germline loops: CDR1 MGHDK, CDR2 SYGVNS. V lost 0 bases and J 10 bases, leaving 3 bases between the germline ends. This CDR3 is 11 amino acids long. In DNA, the CDR3 is TGTGCCAGCAGTGAATATGGAAAACTGTTTTTT. Amino acids: CASSEYGKLFF.

The chain combines TRBV7-2 with TRBJ2-5; 7 bases are a match to TRBD2. From germline, CDR1 is SGHTA and CDR2 FQGNSA. With V trimmed by 5 bases and J by 3 bases, 6 bases remained unmatched. CDR3 length: 14 amino acids. The chain's CDR3 is CASSRSLAEETQYF. CDR3 DNA: TGTGCCAGCAGCAGATCCCTAGCGGAAGAGACCCAGTACTTC.

This chain links TRBV4-1 with TRBJ2-7; 8 bases are shared with TRBD2. Germline trimming cut 3 bases from V and 2 bases from J; bases unmatched to any gene: 15. Germline V gene lookup returns CDR1 MGHRA and CDR2 YSYEKL. CDR3 length: 18 amino acids. CDR3 loop: CASSHEGTGRGGAYEQYF. The CDR3 DNA reads as TGCGCCAGCAGCCATGAGGGTACCGGACGGGGGGGCGCCTACGAGCAGTACTTC.

This clone showed up just a few times. This chain links TRBV12-5 with TRBJ2-5; TRBD1 agrees at 9 bases. V shed 6 bases, J shed 5 bases, and the junction held 4 bases outside the gene matches. CDR1 and CDR2 (germline): LGHNT, FRNRAP. The CDR3 length is 13 residues. Here the CDR3 reads CASGLQGAETQYF. The CDR3 DNA sequence: TGTGCTAGTGGCCTACAGGGGGCTGAGACCCAGTACTTC.

This clone was picked up a small number of times. This sequence joins TRBV5-5 and TRBJ2-3; no clear D gene. The CDR3 contains 13 residues. The germline V gene encodes CDR1 SGHKS and CDR2 YYEKEE (reference sequence). V was shortened by 7 bases and J by 1 base, with 10 bases between the two germline ends. The CDR3 nucleotides are TGTGCCAGCCTCTCAGCCGGCACAGATACGCAGTATTTT. Its translation: CASLSAGTDTQYF.

This rearrangement joins TRBV7-2 to TRBJ2-3; D remains unclear. With 0 bases removed from V and 11 bases from J, the gap between germline ends came to 12 bases. This CDR3 region has 13 residues. Germline CDR1 is SGHTA and CDR2 is FQGNSA. This CDR3 is CASSLAGSAGQYF. Written as DNA, the CDR3 is TGTGCCAGCAGCTTAGCAGGGTCCGCCGGGCAGTATTTT.

The J gene is TRBJ2-1, the V gene TRBV5-4; D remains ambiguous. Per the germline V gene, CDR1 is SGHNT and CDR2 is YYREEE (reference sequence). V was shortened by 5 bases and J by 0 bases, with 12 bases between the two germline ends. The CDR3 extends over 15 amino acids. The CDR3 region is CASRLDSSSYNEQFF. CDR3 DNA: TGTGCCAGCAGGCTAGACTCCAGCTCCTACAATGAGCAGTTCTTC. Supplemented by reference TRBV5-4 and TRBJ2-1, the full variable domain reads ETGVTQSPTHLIKTRGQQVTLRCSSQSGHNTVSWYQQALGQGPQFIFQYYREEENGRGNFPPRFSGLQFPNYSSELNVNALELDDSALYLCASRLDSSSYNEQFFGPGTRLTVL.

This clone was detected a few times. The chain has TRBV16 and TRBJ2-1; no reliable D call. From germline, CDR1 is KGHSY and CDR2 FQNENV. There are 13 residues in the CDR3. The ends were cut back, 2 bases at V and 4 bases at J, with 6 bases in the middle. The CDR3 region is CASSQSGYNEQFF. Here the CDR3 DNA reads TGTGCCAGCAGCCAAAGTGGATACAATGAGCAGTTCTTC.

The gene calls are TRBV7-2 and TRBJ2-7; TRBD2 aligns across 10 bases. This CDR3 comprises 16 residues. Germline CDR1 reads SGHTA; CDR2 reads FQGNSA. V was pared by 1 base and J by 5 bases, with 8 bases of the junction left unmatched. CDR3 DNA: TGTGCCAGCAGCTTAGGAGGAGGGACTAGCGTCAACGAGCAGTACTTC. Protein: CASSLGGGTSVNEQYF.

In this sample, this clone turned up a few times. The rearrangement joins TRBV2 to TRBJ2-7; 9 bases map to TRBD1. The germline V gene encodes CDR1 SNHLY and CDR2 FYNNEI. There are 16 residues in the CDR3. Losses at the gene ends were 5 bases for V and 5 bases for J; bases not matched to a gene: 13. CDR3 in amino acids: CASSSHAGTGRNEQYF. The CDR3, as DNA: TGTGCCAGCAGTTCCCACGCCGGGACAGGGAGGAACGAGCAGTACTTC.

The J gene is TRBJ2-5, the V gene TRBV30, with D unresolved. V lost 4 bases to trimming and J lost 5 bases, with 17 bases between them. The CDR3 runs 14 residues. Germline V CDR1 and CDR2: GTSNPN, SVGIG (reference sequence). CDR3 in DNA: TGTGCCTGGACCACAAGGTTTCCCCCCGAGACCCAGTACTTC. Translated, it gives CAWTTRFPPETQYF.

For this clone: Other nucleotide sequences from this sample produce the same CDR3. V and J are TRBV11-2 and TRBJ1-2, with no clear D. The V and J ends lost 0 bases and 5 bases respectively, with 4 bases between them. Germline V gene sequence: CDR1 SGHAT, CDR2 FQNNGV. The CDR3 runs 12 residues. CDR3 nucleotides: TGTGCCAGCAGCTTAGAAGGGTATGGCTACACCTTC. It codes for CASSLEGYGYTF. Filled out from reference TRBV11-2 and TRBJ1-2, the complete variable domain reads EAGVAQSPRYKIIEKRQSVAFWCNPISGHATLYWYQQILGQGPKLLIQFQNNGVVDDSQLPKDRFSAERLKGVDSTLKIQPAKLEDSAVYLCASSLEGYGYTFGSGTRLTVV.